The 23 T cell receptor beta chains below come from one sample, sequenced in a study of T cell responses to AZD1222 COVID-19 vaccine. Some clones are missing from TCRdb's copy, which holds only in-frame ones; the method was immunoSEQ multiplex PCR. The sample carries around 190,000 clones, 85% to 95% recorded once. Sample: peripheral blood, taken on day 0 of AZD1222 vaccination. The receptors here all came from an adult in good health.

The V gene is TRBV7-2, the J gene TRBJ1-1, with a possible D match to TRBD1 (5 bases). The CDR3 spans 15 residues. Germline V gives CDR1 SGHTA, CDR2 FQGNSA. V was trimmed by 0 bases and J by 1 base, leaving 9 bases between them. The CDR3 DNA sequence: TGTGCCAGCAGCTTAGCGAGCGGACAGAACACTGAAGCTTTCTTT. This gives the protein CASSLASGQNTEAFF. The variable domain in full, with the rest retrieved from reference TRBV7-2 and TRBJ1-1, is GAGVSQSPSNKVTEKGKDVELRCDPISGHTALYWYRQSLGQGLEFLIYFQGNSAPDKSGLPSDRFSAERTGGSVSTLTIQRTQQEDSAVYLCASSLASGQNTEAFFGQGTRLTVV.

The chain employs TRBV5-6 and TRBJ1-2; D is unresolved. Germline V gene sequence: CDR1 SGHDT, CDR2 YYEEEE. The ends were cut back, 0 bases at V and 2 bases at J, with 11 bases in the middle. The CDR3 totals 15 residues. The CDR3 bases are TGTGCCAGCAGCTTGGATTATCTGGGGAACTATGGCTACACCTTC. Translated, it gives CASSLDYLGNYGYTF.

The chain links TRBV28 to TRBJ1-4; 7 nucleotides align to TRBD1. Trimming removed 10 bases from V and 7 bases from J; junction bases left unmatched: 9. This CDR3 is 13 amino acids long. Germline CDR1 and CDR2: MDHEN and SYDVKM. CDR3 sequence: CAIGGGAGEKLFF. CDR3 in DNA: TGTGCCATCGGAGGGGGCGCCGGTGAAAAACTGTTTTTT.

The chain combines TRBV6-5 with TRBJ2-2, with a tentative D call TRBD1 (5 bases). Germline V gene sequence: CDR1 MNHEY, CDR2 SVGAGI. The CDR3 sequence is 13 residues long. V lost 5 bases and J 6 bases, leaving 10 bases between the germline ends. Here the CDR3 DNA reads TGTGCCAGCAGTCCCAGGGCGCCCGGGGAGCTGTTTTTT. It yields the protein CASSPRAPGELFF.

The chain carries TRBV28 and TRBJ1-3; unclear D gene. V lost 5 bases, J lost 4 bases, and 18 bases lay in between. CDR1 is MDHEN and CDR2 is SYDVKM in the germline V gene. The CDR3 contains 16 residues. The CDR3 loop reads CASSLPTLLSGNTIYF. The CDR3 bases are TGTGCCAGCAGTCTCCCTACTTTATTATCCGGAAACACCATATATTTT.

The count of this clone is one. The genes are TRBV3-1 (or the pseudogene TRBV3-2) and TRBJ1-1, with D perhaps matching TRBD1 (5 bases). V lost 1 base, J lost 5 bases, and 11 bases lay in between. This CDR3 has 14 residues. The germline CDR1 and CDR2 sequences are LGHDT and YNNKEL (reference sequence). The CDR3 sequence: CASSQGTGRTEAFF. The CDR3, as DNA: TGTGCCAGCAGCCAAGGTACAGGACGGACTGAAGCTTTCTTT.

The chain employs TRBV6-5 and TRBJ1-5, with D maybe TRBD1 (6 bases). Germline V CDR1 and CDR2: MNHEY, SVGAGI. The CDR3 contains 15 residues. V lost 6 bases, J lost 3 bases, and 15 bases lay in between. CDR3 nucleotide sequence: TGTGCCAGCAGGGGGGGAGAGGGGGTCAATCAGCCCCAGCATTTT. Translated, it gives CASRGGEGVNQPQHF.

This clone was observed a single time. The J gene is TRBJ2-7, the V gene TRBV7-9, with D perhaps TRBD1 (5 bases). V was shortened by 5 bases and J by 4 bases, with 12 bases between the two germline ends. There are 13 residues in the CDR3. Germline V lookup: CDR1 SEHNR, CDR2 FQNEAQ (reference sequence). DNA of the CDR3: TGTGCCAGCAGCGTACTGACAGAGTACGAGCAGTACTTC. Amino acids: CASSVLTEYEQYF.

V usage is TRBV6-5 and J usage is TRBJ2-2; D perhaps matches TRBD2 (6 bases). This CDR3 is 15 amino acids long. In germline, CDR1 is MNHEY, CDR2 SVGAGI. Between the trimmed V and J ends, which lost 5 bases and 3 bases, there was a span of 13 bases. CDR3 coding DNA: TGTGCCAGCAGTCGTCAGGAGGGTTACACCGGGGAGCTGTTTTTT. Its translation is CASSRQEGYTGELFF.

The rearrangement links TRBV10-3 to TRBJ2-2; 13 positions agree with TRBD2. The CDR3 length is 17 residues. The trim removed 2 bases at V and 7 bases at J, leaving 7 bases unmatched. Germline V lookup: CDR1 ENHRY, CDR2 SYGVKD. CDR3 sequence reads: CAISERLAGGQSGELFF. The CDR3 DNA is TGTGCCATCAGTGAGCGACTAGCGGGGGGCCAGAGCGGGGAGCTGTTTTTT.

This clone was detected only once. V and J are TRBV6-5 and TRBJ1-5, with D uncertain. CDR3 length: 11 residues. Per the germline V gene, CDR1 is MNHEY and CDR2 is SVGAGI. The V end lost 2 bases, the J end lost 8 bases, and 4 bases lay between the germline ends. The CDR3 region has the DNA TGTGCCAGCAGTTACGGTGAGCCCCAGCATTTT. It specifies CASSYGEPQHF.

This clone was seen once. V usage is TRBV6-6 and J usage is TRBJ1-5; D is undetermined. In germline, CDR1 is MNHNY, CDR2 SVGAGI (reference sequence). The CDR3 contains 12 residues. Trimming removed 6 bases at V and 1 base at J, with 4 bases between. Here the CDR3 reads CASSLSNQPQHF. The CDR3 bases are TGTGCCAGCAGCTTGAGCAATCAGCCCCAGCATTTT.

The chain is built from TRBV5-5 and TRBJ1-1; D call uncertain. The CDR3 has 13 amino acids. V was trimmed by 4 bases and J by 2 bases, leaving 9 bases between them. In germline, CDR1 is SGHKS, CDR2 YYEKEE (reference sequence). CDR3 in amino acids: CASSLNLNTEAFF. The DNA of the CDR3 is TGTGCCAGCAGCCTGAATCTAAACACTGAAGCTTTCTTT.

The gene calls are TRBV5-5 and TRBJ1-2, with D hard to call. The CDR3 has 12 amino acids. Germline V lookup: CDR1 SGHKS, CDR2 YYEKEE (reference sequence). The V gene lost 0 bases and the J gene lost 10 bases, with 10 bases spanning the gap. CDR3 in DNA: TGTGCCAGCAGCTTGGTCCATGTCGCCTACACCTTC. Encoded protein: CASSLVHVAYTF.

The rearrangement links TRBV28 to TRBJ1-1; a weak D match, TRBD1 (6 bases). From germline, CDR1 is MDHEN and CDR2 SYDVKM. Trimming removed 6 bases at V and 1 base at J, with 12 bases between. The length of the CDR3 is 14 residues. CDR3 sequence reads: CASRPGGQNTEAFF. Written as DNA, the CDR3 is TGTGCCAGCAGACCGGGGGGGCAGAACACTGAAGCTTTCTTT.

The chain employs TRBV28 and TRBJ1-5; weak D call: TRBD1 (5 bases). The CDR3 is made up of 15 amino acids. Germline-derived CDR1 and CDR2 are MDHEN and SYDVKM. V lost 10 bases and J 0 bases, leaving 16 bases between the germline ends. The DNA for the CDR3 is TGTGCCACCTCGGGGGGTCAATATAGCAATCAGCCCCAGCATTTT. Translated, it gives CATSGGQYSNQPQHF.

The V gene is TRBV4-2, the J gene TRBJ1-2; D not certain. Trimming pared 8 bases from V and 1 base from J, leaving 11 bases between. From germline, CDR1 is LGHNA and CDR2 YNFKEQ. CDR3 length equals 13 residues. The CDR3: CASSTKVNYGYTF. The CDR3 nucleotides are TGTGCCAGCTCCACGAAGGTTAACTATGGCTACACCTTC.

The V gene is TRBV6-5, the J gene TRBJ1-1; unclear D gene. The germline V gene encodes CDR1 MNHEY and CDR2 SVGAGI. V was pared by 0 bases and J by 4 bases, with 12 bases between. CDR3 length: 15 amino acids. CDR3 DNA sequence: TGTGCCAGCAGTTACTCCGGTGTCACGAGCACTGAAGCTTTCTTT. It translates to CASSYSGVTSTEAFF.

V is TRBV5-1 and J is TRBJ2-7, with D uncertain. Trimming removed 4 bases at V and 2 bases at J, with 16 bases between. The CDR3 extends over 15 amino acids. CDR1 is SGHRS, CDR2 YFSETQ, per germline. The CDR3 nucleotides read TGCGCCAGCAGCCCTGATGGTAGGGCAGCCTACGAGCAGTACTTC. Amino acid sequence: CASSPDGRAAYEQYF. Full variable domain (rest looked up from reference TRBV5-1 and TRBJ2-7): KAGVTQTPRYLIKTRGQQVTLSCSPISGHRSVSWYQQTPGQGLQFLFEYFSETQRNKGNFPGRFSGRQFSNSRSEMNVSTLELGDSALYLCASSPDGRAAYEQYFGPGTRLTVT.

CDR3 nucleotides: TGTGCCAGTACCTCTGAAGGGACAGGTGCTCAGCCCCAGCATTTT. Translated, it gives CASTSEGTGAQPQHF. The chain joins TRBV19 to TRBJ1-5; 8 positions agree with TRBD1. The germline V gene encodes CDR1 LNHDA and CDR2 SQIVND (reference sequence). V shed 7 bases and J 6 bases; nucleotides not matched to a gene: 11. The length of the CDR3 is 15 residues.

This rearrangement joins TRBV9 to TRBJ2-1; D is possibly TRBD1 (6 bases). The CDR3 has 18 amino acids. From germline, CDR1 is SGDLS and CDR2 YYNGEE. With 3 bases removed from V and 1 base from J, the gap between germline ends came to 20 bases. The CDR3 sequence: CASSGALFITGSYNEQFF. In nucleotides, the CDR3 is TGTGCCAGCAGCGGCGCCCTTTTTATTACAGGGTCCTACAATGAGCAGTTCTTC.

The rearrangement links TRBV6-5 to TRBJ1-2; the match to TRBD1 covers 12 bases. Germline loops: CDR1 MNHEY, CDR2 SVGAGI. The CDR3 contains 15 residues. V lost 5 bases and J lost 7; bases outside the gene matches: 8. This CDR3 reads CASSTQGQGATGYTF. CDR3 nucleotides: TGTGCCAGCAGTACCCAGGGACAGGGGGCGACTGGCTACACCTTC.

V and J are TRBV7-9 and TRBJ1-1; no firm D call. Germline CDR1 reads SEHNR; CDR2 reads FQNEAQ (reference sequence). V was pared by 1 base and J by 11 bases, with 17 bases between. This CDR3 contains 14 residues. The CDR3 region has the DNA TGTGCCAGCAGCTTAGTCGGCGTCCCCGAAGAGGCTTTCTTT. Amino acids: CASSLVGVPEEAFF.